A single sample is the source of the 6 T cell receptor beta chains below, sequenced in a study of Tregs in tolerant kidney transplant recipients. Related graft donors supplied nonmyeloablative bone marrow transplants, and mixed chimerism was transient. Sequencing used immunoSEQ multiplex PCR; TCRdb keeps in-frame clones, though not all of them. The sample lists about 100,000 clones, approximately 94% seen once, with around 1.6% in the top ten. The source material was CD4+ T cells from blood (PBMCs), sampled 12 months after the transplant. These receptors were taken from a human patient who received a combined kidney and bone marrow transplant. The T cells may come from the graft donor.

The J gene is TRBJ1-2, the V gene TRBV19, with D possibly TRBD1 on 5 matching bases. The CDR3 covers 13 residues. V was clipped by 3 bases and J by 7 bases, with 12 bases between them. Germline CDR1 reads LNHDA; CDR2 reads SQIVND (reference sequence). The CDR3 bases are TGTGCCAGTAGTATTGACAGAACGGGTGGCTACACCTTC. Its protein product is CASSIDRTGGYTF.

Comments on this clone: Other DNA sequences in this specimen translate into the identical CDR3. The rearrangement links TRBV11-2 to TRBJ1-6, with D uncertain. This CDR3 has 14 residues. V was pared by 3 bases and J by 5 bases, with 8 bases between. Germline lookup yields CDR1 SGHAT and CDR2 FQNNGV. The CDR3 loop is CASSFSGDNSPLHF. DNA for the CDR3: TGTGCCAGCAGCTTTTCGGGAGATAATTCACCCCTCCACTTT.

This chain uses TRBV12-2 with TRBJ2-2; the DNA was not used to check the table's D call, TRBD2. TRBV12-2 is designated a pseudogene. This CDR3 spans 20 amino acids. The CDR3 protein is CASRLAVQDYETGYTGELFF. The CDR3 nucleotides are TGTGCAAGTCGCTTAGCGGTGCAGGACTATGAAACCGGATACACCGGGGAGCTGTTTTTT.

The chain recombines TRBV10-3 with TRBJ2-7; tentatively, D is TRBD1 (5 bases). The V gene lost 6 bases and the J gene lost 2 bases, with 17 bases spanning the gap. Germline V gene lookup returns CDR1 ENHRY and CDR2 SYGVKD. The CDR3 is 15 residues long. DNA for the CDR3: TGTGCCATCAGGAACGGCAGGGCACCTACCTACGAGCAGTACTTC. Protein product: CAIRNGRAPTYEQYF.

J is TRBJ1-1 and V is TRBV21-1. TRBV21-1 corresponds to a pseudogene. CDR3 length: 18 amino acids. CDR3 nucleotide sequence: TGTGCCAGCAGCAAGGGACTACTTGGGGTCGTCATGAACACTGAAGCTTTCTTT. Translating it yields CASSKGLLGVVMNTEAFF.

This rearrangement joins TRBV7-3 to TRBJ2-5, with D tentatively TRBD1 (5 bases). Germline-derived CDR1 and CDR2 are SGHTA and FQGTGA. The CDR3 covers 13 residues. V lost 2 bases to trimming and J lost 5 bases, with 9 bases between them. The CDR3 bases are TGTGCCAGCAGCTTAGGGGCTATGGAGACCCAGTACTTC. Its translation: CASSLGAMETQYF.